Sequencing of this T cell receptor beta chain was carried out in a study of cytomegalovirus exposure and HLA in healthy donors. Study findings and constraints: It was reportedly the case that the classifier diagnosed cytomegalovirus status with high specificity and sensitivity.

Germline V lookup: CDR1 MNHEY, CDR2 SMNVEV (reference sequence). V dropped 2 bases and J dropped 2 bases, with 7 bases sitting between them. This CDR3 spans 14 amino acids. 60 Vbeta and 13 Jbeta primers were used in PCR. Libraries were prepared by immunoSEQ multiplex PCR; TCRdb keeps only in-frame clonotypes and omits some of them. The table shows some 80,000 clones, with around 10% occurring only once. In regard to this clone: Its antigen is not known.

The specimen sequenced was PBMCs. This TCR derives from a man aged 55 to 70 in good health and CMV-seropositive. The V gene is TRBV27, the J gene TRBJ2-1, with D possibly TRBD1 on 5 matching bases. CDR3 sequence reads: CASSLTGTYNEQFF. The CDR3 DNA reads TGTGCCAGCAGTTTAACAGGTACCTACAATGAGCAGTTCTTC.